This T cell receptor (beta chain) was sequenced in a study of molecular identifiers for immune sequencing clone quantification. Looking at the study overall: Replicates partitioned RNA from about 20,000 or 100,000 naive CD8 cells into five parts, sequencing four.

In germline, CDR1 is MNHEY, CDR2 SVGAGI. The junction had 8 bases not matched to a gene; V was cut back by 7 bases and J by 0 bases. CDR3 length: 15 residues. In TCRdb, the PCR reads were re-called with MiXCR into one record per CDR3 protein. The table has about 630,000 distinct CDR3 sequences, less than 30% seen once; the top ten hold 0.78%. In regard to this clonotype: This may be a read error, as it is one base from a much larger clone.

The sample taken for sequencing was naive CD8+ T cells from blood, with Jurkat cell RNA spiked in. Subset denoted: FACS-sorted CD8+CD4-CCR7+CD45RA+ naive T cells. The chain links TRBV6-5 to TRBJ1-1; 7 bases are a match to TRBD1. This receptor was identified in a human donor in good health. Some libraries in this study had Jurkat cell RNA spiked in. The CDR3 is CASTELQGMNTEAFF. DNA of the CDR3: TGTGCCAGCACTGAACTACAGGGGATGAACACTGAAGCTTTCTTT.